The entry that follows covers one TCR beta chain sequence. It has no known antigen specificity. The sample comes from a study of monozygotic twins with inflammatory bowel disease (dated by TCRdb to about 2019). For the wider study: The full study comprised 28 monozygotic twin pairs: nine German pairs (four IBD-concordant, five IBD-discordant) and 19 IBD-discordant Danish pairs. Each individual had, on average, about 151 000 unique TCRalpha sequences and 181 000 unique TCRbeta sequences available for analysis. Within discordant pairs, disease-associated traits were sought mainly by comparing IBD patients with their genetically identical healthy co-twins. Here is what the overall study found, with its caveats: TCRbeta repertoire diversity, by inverse Simpson index, was decreased in IBD patients compared with their healthy co-twins. The results gave no support for a single strong signal or clonotype linked to IBD. Repertoire similarity did not differ between concordant and discordant twins, possibly due to limited statistical power. Background noise and inter-individual variability may have been introduced into the repertoires by the differing immunosuppressive treatments among patients. Compared with healthy twins, IBD patients had fewer clonotypes in common with other individuals, a difference most pronounced in patients showing signs of disease activity. Different T cell subtypes could not be distinguished in the analysis.

Libraries came from 5' RACE. Each TCR library was prepared from about 3.5 ug of total RNA. For each sample, cDNA synthesis with SMARTScribe reverse transcriptase was split into eight separate reactions. During cDNA synthesis, unique molecular identifiers containing a 6-nucleotide sample barcode were introduced by template switching. TCRalpha and TCRbeta cDNA was amplified in two nested PCRs of roughly 16 and 10 cycles, and bead purification was carried out after each PCR. Before amplification, the cDNA was treated with uracil DNA-glycosylase and purified using the QIAquick PCR purification kit. The second PCR was the step at which Illumina TruSeq-compatible adapters and sample-specific barcodes were added. TapeStation and Qubit were used to check library quality and concentration, and about 5 ng of each library was pooled. The pooled libraries were sequenced with 2 x 100 bp reads and custom sequencing primers on an Illumina HiSeq2500 single-index Rapid Run. As for how the authors treated the data: PCR and sequencing errors were corrected by UMI-based consensus assembly using MiGEC version 1.2.6. MiXCR version 2.1.1 handled V(D)J alignment, clonotype assembly and CDR3 extraction. Gene usage, clonotype sharing and MAIT/NKT TCR abundance were normalised by analysing the top 1000, 10 000 and 20 000 clonotypes per sample. Diversity was computed as the inverse Simpson index with the vegan R package after downsampling to 27 000 UMIs. Paired Mann-Whitney U tests were applied to discordant twin pairs, with Benjamini-Hochberg correction for multiple testing. The reads, reprocessed by TCRdb, yield one row per CDR3 protein sequence and no DNA. TCRdb, rather than the study authors, made the V and J calls. The table for this sample records some 440,000 distinct CDR3 sequences. Around 2.4% of the sample comes from the top ten.

From each donor, an approximately 2.6 ml peripheral blood sample was collected into PAXgene tubes and kept at -80 degrees C. Total RNA was isolated from whole blood with the PAXgene blood miRNA kit on an automated QIAcube, without T cell sorting. Peripheral blood from monozygotic twin pairs concordant or discordant for inflammatory bowel disease was subjected to deep TCRalpha and TCRbeta repertoire profiling with unique molecular barcoding. Smoking habits were recorded for all twin pairs, and each individual was classified as a current, former or never smoker. The CDR3 goes from the cysteine to the phenylalanine over 15 residues. The protein alone is recorded here. For CDR1 and CDR2, the germline V gene (reference sequence) lists SGHKS and YYEKEE.

Recombination connected TRBV5-5 to TRBJ1-5; TCRdb proposes TRBD1, but this gene call is untestable without DNA. The source is a human donor with ulcerative colitis or Crohn's disease, or a healthy co-twin of an affected twin (not recorded which). The sample was blood. The CDR3 here reads CASSLKGDSNQPQHF.